These 8 T cell receptor beta chains originate from one sample sequenced in a study of shared clonotypes between healthy human individuals. Some clones are missing from TCRdb's copy, which holds only in-frame ones; the method was immunoSEQ multiplex PCR. Altogether about 1.5 million clones are present, about 96% being singletons, with the ten largest covering 0.95% to 1.5%. The sample taken for sequencing was naive CD4+ T cells sorted from blood. Subset denoted: CD45RA+ positively selected. Receptors were obtained from a man younger than 40 in good health.

A single count supports this clone. The gene calls are TRBV27 and TRBJ1-2; TRBD1 aligns across 8 bases. Germline V CDR1 and CDR2: MNHEY, SMNVEV (reference sequence). V lost 6 bases and J lost 5; bases outside the gene matches: 8. The CDR3 is 14 amino acids. CDR3 DNA: TGTGCCAGCAGACGATCAGGGGGCGCGTATGGCTACACCTTC. This translates into CASRRSGGAYGYTF.

J is TRBJ1-1 and V is TRBV7-9; no firm D call. The germline V gene encodes CDR1 SEHNR and CDR2 FQNEAQ (reference sequence). The CDR3 length is 15 residues. Between the trimmed V and J ends, which lost 4 bases and 1 base, there was a span of 13 bases. Written as DNA, the CDR3 is TGTGCCAGCAGCTCCACACCCTCACCGAACACTGAAGCTTTCTTT. Amino acid sequence: CASSSTPSPNTEAFF.

The rearrangement joins TRBV2 to TRBJ2-2, with 8 positions matching TRBD1. CDR3 length equals 16 residues. J lost 5 bases, V lost 1 base, and 6 bases had no gene match. Germline assignment: CDR1 SNHLY and CDR2 FYNNEI. CDR3 protein: CASSEDQGARTGELFF. The CDR3 bases are TGTGCCAGCAGTGAAGATCAGGGGGCGCGTACCGGGGAGCTGTTTTTT.

This clone was detected once. This same CDR3 is encoded by further DNA sequences in the sample. The chain is built from TRBV2 and TRBJ2-1; D is possibly TRBD2 (5 bases). This CDR3 region has 14 residues. Between the trimmed V and J ends, which lost 1 base and 3 bases, there was a span of 7 bases. Per the germline V gene, CDR1 is SNHLY and CDR2 is FYNNEI. The CDR3 region is CASSEVGGYNEQFF. The CDR3 region has the DNA TGTGCCAGCAGTGAAGTAGGAGGCTACAATGAGCAGTTCTTC.

The CDR3 DNA reads TGTGCCAGCAGCGTAGGGGGGCATACTCTAGCCAAAAACATTCAGTACTTC. Translated: CASSVGGHTLAKNIQYF. The chain joins TRBV9 to TRBJ2-4, with D maybe TRBD1 (6 bases). V lost 0 bases to trimming and J lost 0 bases, with 13 bases between them. The germline V gene has CDR1 SGDLS and CDR2 YYNGEE. CDR3 length equals 17 residues.

The CDR3 reads CASSLGGQGNQPQHF. The CDR3 DNA reads as TGTGCCAGTAGTTTGGGGGGCCAGGGAAATCAGCCCCAGCATTTT. The genes are TRBV19 and TRBJ1-5; perhaps TRBD1 as D (6 bases). In germline, CDR1 is LNHDA, CDR2 SQIVND (reference sequence). CDR3 length: 15 residues. V was clipped by 5 bases and J by 4 bases, with 15 bases between them.

The V call is TRBV18, the J call TRBJ1-2; D is unresolved. The CDR3 runs to 13 residues. Looked up from germline, CDR1 is KGHSH and CDR2 is LQKENI. V lost 5 bases and J lost 3, with 10 bases in between. CDR3 nucleotide sequence: TGTGCCAGCTCAAAAGAGGAGCACTATGGCTACACCTTC. Residues: CASSKEEHYGYTF.

This clone was observed once. The V call is TRBV7-2, the J call TRBJ2-3; TRBD2 agrees at 7 bases. The V and J ends lost 6 bases and 4 bases, in that order; junction bases with no gene match: 10. The length of the CDR3 is 15 residues. The germline gives CDR1 SGHTA, CDR2 FQGNSA. In DNA, the CDR3 is TGTGCCAGCAGTGCCGCGGGAGTGGGGGCAGATACGCAGTATTTT. This gives the protein CASSAAGVGADTQYF.